The clone carrying this T cell receptor beta chain was counted once. The sample is drawn from a study of blood T cell repertoires in COVID-19. Across the whole study: PBMCs, B-cell-depleted T cells, or T cells provided the cDNA or gDNA that made up the material.

Donors were grouped by their self-reported clinical history. TCRdb keeps only in-frame clones here, not all; method: immunoSEQ multiplex PCR. Counted here are some 240,000 clones, around 86% occurring once; the ten biggest clones make up less than 4%. Trimming took 5 bases from V and 4 from J; bases not matched to a gene: 6. This CDR3 is built from 15 residues. Germline lookup yields CDR1 LNHNV and CDR2 YYDKDF (reference sequence). The sample taken for sequencing was PBMCs or T cells enriched from blood (not recorded which). The sequence was collected from a woman aged 35 to 49 with acute COVID-19. This chain connects TRBV15 to TRBJ1-5; 9 bases match TRBD1. The DNA of the CDR3 is TGTGCCACCAGCTTGGACAGGGGAATAAATCAGCCCCAGCATTTT. It is translated as CATSLDRGINQPQHF.